Each of the 20 T cell receptor beta chains below was sequenced from the same sample in a study of T cell responses to AZD1222 COVID-19 vaccine. Measured with immunoSEQ multiplex PCR; TCRdb has only the in-frame clones, and not every one. The data hold about 170,000 clones, with 80% to 90% observed a single time. The source was peripheral blood, collected on day 0 of AZD1222 vaccination. These TCRs come from an adult in good health.

The chain recombines TRBV7-2 with TRBJ2-6; the D call may be TRBD1 or TRBD2 (5 bases each). This CDR3 contains 16 residues. Looked up from germline, CDR1 is SGHTA and CDR2 is FQGNSA. The V end lost 4 bases, the J end lost 2 bases, and 12 bases lay between the germline ends. CDR3 in amino acids: CASSSGTATGANVLTF. The CDR3 region has the DNA TGTGCCAGCAGCTCAGGGACGGCGACTGGGGCCAACGTCCTGACTTTC.

This rearrangement joins TRBV7-5 to TRBJ2-1; TRBD2, as called in the table, went unchecked against the DNA. TRBV7-5 is shown as a pseudogene. The CDR3 contains 15 residues. CDR3 DNA sequence: TGTGCCAGAAGCTTAGCACGGGTCCAGCCCCATGAGCAGTTCTTC. It specifies CARSLARVQPHEQFF.

The rearrangement links TRBV7-2 to TRBJ1-4; TRBD1 matches 8 bases. There are 14 residues in the CDR3. V lost 6 bases and J lost 5; bases outside the gene matches: 5. The germline CDR1 and CDR2 sequences are SGHTA and FQGNSA. The CDR3 loop reads CASSVGQGNEKLFF. CDR3 in DNA: TGTGCCAGCAGTGTCGGACAGGGCAATGAAAAACTGTTTTTT.

This rearrangement joins TRBV7-3 to TRBJ2-5; 7 bases match TRBD2. The CDR3 extends over 13 amino acids. Germline lookup yields CDR1 SGHTA and CDR2 FQGTGA. The V gene end was trimmed by 11 bases and the J gene end by 1 base; junction bases not matched to a gene: 7. CDR3 in amino acids: CAAGGGSQETQYF. The DNA for the CDR3 is TGTGCCGCCGGGGGAGGGAGCCAAGAGACCCAGTACTTC.

This CDR3 is CASSTTGVEQYF. As DNA, the CDR3 is TGTGCCAGCAGCACGACAGGGGTCGAGCAGTACTTC. The genes are TRBV9 and TRBJ2-7, with TRBD1 matching over 8 bases. The germline CDR1 and CDR2 sequences are SGDLS and YYNGEE. This CDR3 has 12 amino acids. J was trimmed by 6 bases and V by 4 bases; bases with no gene match: 3. Full variable domain (remainder filled in from reference TRBV9 and TRBJ2-7): DSGVTQTPKHLITATGQRVTLRCSPRSGDLSVYWYQQSLDQGLQFLIQYYNGEERAKGNILERFSAQQFPDLHSELNLSSLELGDSALYFCASSTTGVEQYFGPGTRLTVT.

This chain joins TRBV13 and TRBJ2-7; tentatively, D is TRBD1 (5 bases). The CDR3 is made up of 14 amino acids. V shed 4 bases and J shed 2 bases, with 12 bases lying between them. CDR1 is PRHDT, CDR2 FYEKMQ, per germline (reference sequence). The CDR3 protein is CASSSRVTPYEQYF. The CDR3 bases are TGTGCCAGCAGCTCCAGGGTCACACCCTACGAGCAGTACTTC.

The chain carries TRBV4-2 and TRBJ2-1, with 11 nucleotides matching TRBD2. V shed 8 bases and J 0 bases; nucleotides not matched to a gene: 6. The CDR3 loop spans 16 amino acids. Germline V gives CDR1 LGHNA, CDR2 YNFKEQ. The CDR3 reads CASGILAGDSYNEQFF. CDR3 bases: TGTGCCAGCGGAATACTAGCGGGAGACTCCTACAATGAGCAGTTCTTC.

The chain joins TRBV2 to TRBJ2-1, with TRBD2 matching over 8 bases. V was clipped by 5 bases and J by 7 bases; unmatched bases: 4. The CDR3 has 13 amino acids. Germline lookup yields CDR1 SNHLY and CDR2 FYNNEI. CDR3 in DNA: TGTGCCAGCAGTCGGACTAGCTTGAATGAGCAGTTCTTC. Translating it yields CASSRTSLNEQFF.

The J gene is TRBJ2-3, the V gene TRBV6-5, with 9 bases that match TRBD1. Germline V lookup: CDR1 MNHEY, CDR2 SVGAGI. The V gene end was trimmed by 7 bases and the J gene end by 3 bases; junction bases not matched to a gene: 8. The CDR3 has 15 amino acids. CDR3 nucleotides: TGTGCCAGCACTAGACAGGGGGAAGGGACAGATACGCAGTATTTT. Its translation: CASTRQGEGTDTQYF.

This sequence joins TRBV7-2 and TRBJ1-5, with D hard to call. The CDR3 sequence is 18 residues long. The V gene's germline CDR1 is SGHTA and CDR2 FQGNSA. V was trimmed by 0 bases and J by 1 base, leaving 16 bases between them. The CDR3 nucleotides are TGTGCCAGCAGCTTAGCATTGGGTCTAGGTATCAGCAATCAGCCCCAGCATTTT. Protein product: CASSLALGLGISNQPQHF.

The CDR3, as DNA: TGTGCCAGCAGTTCGACAGGTTTCCAAGAGACCCAGTACTTC. It codes for CASSSTGFQETQYF. This rearrangement joins TRBV27 to TRBJ2-5; D may be TRBD1 (6 bases). Germline values: CDR1 MNHEY, CDR2 SMNVEV (reference sequence). The CDR3 consists of 14 residues. Trimming took 4 bases from V and 1 from J, leaving 10 bases between them.

Turning to this clone: Sequence at one end of the junction differs from germline and may be a read error. The J gene is TRBJ1-2, the V gene TRBV6-5; no clear D. Germline V gives CDR1 MNHEY, CDR2 SVGAGI. There are 14 residues in the CDR3. In DNA, the CDR3 is TGTGCCAGCAGTCCTGGGGAAGTTAACGATGGCTACACCTTC. This translates into CASSPGEVNDGYTF.

The chain carries TRBV27 and TRBJ2-1; D remains ambiguous. The CDR3 length is 17 residues. Trimming removed 3 bases at V and 8 bases at J, with 23 bases between. Germline V CDR1 and CDR2: MNHEY, SMNVEV (reference sequence). CDR3 sequence reads: CASSFSLPQNPIHEQFF. The DNA for the CDR3 is TGTGCCAGCAGTTTCAGTCTCCCCCAGAACCCTATCCATGAGCAGTTCTTC.

As concerns this clone: The junction and the germline gene differ at one end; a read error may be behind it. The chain carries TRBV27 and TRBJ1-3, with unresolved D. Germline V gene sequence: CDR1 MNHEY, CDR2 SMNVEV (reference sequence). The CDR3 runs 15 residues. The CDR3 loop reads CASSFSASSENTIYF. CDR3 in DNA: TGTGCCAGCAGTTTTTCTGCAAGCTCTGAAAACACCATATATTTT.

The chain recombines TRBV7-8 with TRBJ2-3, with TRBD2 matching 9 bases. J lost 5 bases, V lost 1 base, and 13 bases had no gene match. Germline values: CDR1 SGHVS, CDR2 FQNEAQ. The CDR3 has 18 amino acids. This CDR3 is CASSLVGAGTSLRDTQYF. CDR3 DNA sequence: TGTGCCAGCAGCTTAGTTGGTGCGGGGACTAGCCTGAGAGATACGCAGTATTTT. Drawing the rest from reference TRBV7-8 and TRBJ2-3, the complete variable domain is GAGVSQSPRYKVAKRGQDVALRCDPISGHVSLFWYQQALGQGPEFLTYFQNEAQLDKSGLPSDRFFAERPEGSVSTLKIQRTQQEDSAVYLCASSLVGAGTSLRDTQYFGPGTRLTVL.

The V and J genes are TRBV27 and TRBJ1-5; D is uncertain. This CDR3 spans 14 amino acids. V was trimmed by 3 bases and J by 3 bases, leaving 9 bases between them. Germline loops: CDR1 MNHEY, CDR2 SMNVEV (reference sequence). CDR3 sequence: CASSLLGVNQPQHF. As DNA, the CDR3 is TGTGCCAGCAGTTTGCTCGGGGTCAATCAGCCCCAGCATTTT.

The table lists this clone with a count of one. The genes are TRBV6-5 and TRBJ1-2; D is unclear. Trimming took 10 bases from V and 3 from J, leaving 18 bases between them. CDR3 length: 14 residues. Germline CDR1 reads MNHEY; CDR2 reads SVGAGI. In DNA, the CDR3 is TGTGCCACCAAGGCAGGATCCACCCACTATGGCTACACCTTC. Residues: CATKAGSTHYGYTF.

The gene calls are TRBV28 and TRBJ2-2, with unresolved D. CDR3 length: 15 residues. Trimming took 5 bases from V and 3 from J, leaving 13 bases between them. The germline V gene has CDR1 MDHEN and CDR2 SYDVKM. The CDR3 region has the DNA TGTGCCAGCAGTCGATACCGTGGGGACACCGGGGAGCTGTTTTTT. It specifies CASSRYRGDTGELFF.

The V and J genes are TRBV7-3 and TRBJ2-2, with 10 bases fitting TRBD2. The CDR3 extends over 14 amino acids. Germline V gene sequence: CDR1 SGHTA, CDR2 FQGTGA. The junction had 7 bases not matched to a gene; V was cut back by 4 bases and J by 11 bases. Here the CDR3 reads CASSSGAGGRELFF. Here the CDR3 DNA reads TGTGCCAGCAGCTCCGGAGCGGGGGGGCGAGAGCTGTTTTTT.

The V and J genes are TRBV5-1 and TRBJ1-1; D possibly corresponds to TRBD1 (5 bases). The V and J ends lost 4 bases and 0 bases respectively, with 13 bases between them. Germline V CDR1 and CDR2: SGHRS, YFSETQ. This CDR3 has 15 amino acids. CDR3 coding DNA: TGCGCCAGCAGCCAGGACACATCCATGAACACTGAAGCTTTCTTT. As protein: CASSQDTSMNTEAFF.